This is a list of T cell receptor beta chains from one sample in a study of CXCR3-negative and CXCR3-positive naive CD8 T cells. TCRdb reanalyzed the 5' RACE reads and collapses them to one entry per CDR3 protein, without DNA. Recorded for this sample: about 43,000 distinct CDR3 sequences. Sequenced: memory CD8+ T cells from blood. These receptors all stem from a human donor in good health. Some clones in this sample may be carry-over from other donors' samples. The CDR3 runs from the conserved cysteine through the conserved F or W.

v_call	j_call	cdr3_aa
TRBV27	TRBJ2-5	CASSFDQETQYF
TRBV20-1	TRBJ2-3	CSVTPGAGEADTQYF
TRBV4-2	TRBJ2-7	CASSQERGSYEQYF
TRBV10-3	TRBJ2-3	CAISEGTDTQYF
TRBV19	TRBJ1-1	CASSPVGAEAFF
TRBV11-2	TRBJ2-5	CASSLGPGNTQETQYF
TRBV6-5	TRBJ2-7	CASSYSEGSSYEQYF
TRBV6-2/TRBV6-3	TRBJ2-7	CASSTLGGRQYF
TRBV29-1	TRBJ2-2	CSVDSGTGLAGELFF
TRBV5-6	TRBJ2-5	CASRKQDRGRVEETQYF
TRBV7-9	TRBJ2-5	CASSLPRRPEETQYF
TRBV28	TRBJ2-3	CAIGGGQGADTQYF
TRBV29-1	TRBJ2-7	CSVGTGHYEQYF
TRBV18	TRBJ1-1	CASSPPGAYTEAFF
TRBV27	TRBJ2-7	CASSLRSGTGSYEQYF
TRBV27	TRBJ1-3	CASSAQGKGNTIYF
TRBV7-3	TRBJ2-1	CASTIDPAYNEQFF
TRBV28	TRBJ2-7	CASSPYRVGEQYF
TRBV2	TRBJ2-1	CASTSGQGVSYNEQFF
TRBV3-1	TRBJ2-7	CASSQGTGPVPGRLYEQYF
TRBV5-1	TRBJ2-6	CASSPGHAGANVLTF
TRBV19	TRBJ2-1	CASSIGAGGYDEQFF
TRBV4-3	TRBJ2-1	CASSQRGPYNEQFF
TRBV5-1	TRBJ2-1	CASSLVFTSGIRYNEQFF
TRBV12-3/TRBV12-4	TRBJ2-1	CASSLPGTVQFF
TRBV12-3/TRBV12-4	TRBJ2-5	CASSDRVQETQYF
TRBV7-3	TRBJ2-1	CASSLRPGTSGSHEQFF
TRBV12-5	TRBJ1-5	CASGLGGDQPQHF
TRBV7-6	TRBJ1-4	CASSRPGGNEKLFF
TRBV29-1	TRBJ1-2	CSVPTGLYGYTF
TRBV29-1	TRBJ2-3	CSVEALPPAGDVDTQYF
TRBV18	TRBJ2-7	CASSPRDRDYEQYF
TRBV10-3	TRBJ1-1	CAISESAGWEAFF
TRBV4-3	TRBJ2-7	CASSQDPAPGEQYF
TRBV12-3/TRBV12-4	TRBJ2-5	CASGSGQQETQYF
TRBV29-1	TRBJ2-3	CSVVWGRVTDTQYF
TRBV29-1	TRBJ2-1	CSVEGTGGDNEQFF
TRBV14	TRBJ2-7	CASSHLQGMAYEQYF
TRBV14	TRBJ2-3	CASSQYGDTQYF
TRBV12-3/TRBV12-4	TRBJ1-2	CASSPPGQGLRYGYTF
TRBV10-3	TRBJ2-2	CAISDPRDRDTGELFF
TRBV15	TRBJ2-1	CATSAQTGGSYNEQFF
TRBV4-3	TRBJ1-5	CASSHYLDNSNQPQHF
TRBV12-3/TRBV12-4	TRBJ1-1	CASSLITHTEAFF
TRBV29-1	TRBJ2-7	CSVLGEASYEQYF
TRBV7-2	TRBJ2-3	CASSFKGGGTDTQYF